These 12 T cell receptor beta chains share one sample of origin, sequenced in a study of blood T cell repertoires in COVID-19. The repertoire was sequenced with immunoSEQ multiplex PCR; TCRdb's copy has only in-frame clones and lacks some. This sample yields 140,000 to 150,000 clones, of which approximately 89% are seen a single time; around 1.5% belongs to the top ten. Sequencing used peripheral blood. These receptors all come from a human donor in a cohort sampled during active COVID-19.

There are a few counts of this clone. This rearrangement joins TRBV7-8 to TRBJ1-2; 11 positions match TRBD1. The ends lost 2 bases at V and 8 bases at J; junction bases unmatched: 10. The CDR3 consists of 16 residues. Germline lookup yields CDR1 SGHVS and CDR2 FQNEAQ. The CDR3 region is CASSLRTGGAEGGYTF. The DNA for the CDR3 is TGTGCCAGCAGCTTAAGGACAGGGGGCGCGGAGGGAGGCTACACCTTC. Complete variable domain (other parts from reference TRBV7-8 and TRBJ1-2): GAGVSQSPRYKVAKRGQDVALRCDPISGHVSLFWYQQALGQGPEFLTYFQNEAQLDKSGLPSDRFFAERPEGSVSTLKIQRTQQEDSAVYLCASSLRTGGAEGGYTFGSGTRLTVV.

V gene TRBV7-9 combines with J gene TRBJ1-4, with D uncertain. Per germline, CDR1 SEHNR and CDR2 FQNEAQ (reference sequence). V was trimmed by 7 bases and J by 7 bases, leaving 16 bases between them. The CDR3 runs to 14 residues. CDR3 sequence: CASTFLQDGEKLFF. The DNA of the CDR3 is TGTGCCAGCACCTTCCTCCAGGATGGTGAAAAACTGTTTTTT.

In its sample, this clone was seen once. The chain combines TRBV5-8 with TRBJ1-4, with TRBD1 identical over 10 bases. Trimming at V came to 4 bases and at J to 3 bases, leaving 3 bases not matched to a gene. Germline CDR1 is SGHTS and CDR2 is YDEGEE. The CDR3 has 15 residues. Here the CDR3 DNA reads TGTGCCAGCAGCCTAGGGACAGGGGCTAATGAAAAACTGTTTTTT. It specifies CASSLGTGANEKLFF.

The CDR3: CASSHAGQELDTQYF. CDR3 sequence (DNA): TGTGCCAGCAGCCATGCGGGACAGGAACTAGATACGCAGTATTTT. V and J are TRBV7-3 and TRBJ2-3, with 8 bases identical to TRBD1. This CDR3 has 15 residues. CDR1 and CDR2 (germline): SGHTA, FQGTGA. V gave up 5 bases and J gave up 5 bases; unmatched junction bases: 9.

This chain connects TRBV7-2 to TRBJ1-2; TRBD1 matches 8 bases. Germline lookup yields CDR1 SGHTA and CDR2 FQGNSA. Unmatched junction bases numbered 5, after V lost 1 base and J lost 4 bases. The CDR3 has 15 amino acids. Here the CDR3 DNA reads TGTGCCAGCAGCTTAGAACAGGGGGAAGGCTATGGCTACACCTTC. Translation: CASSLEQGEGYGYTF.

The chain links TRBV7-4 to TRBJ1-4, with D possibly matching TRBD1 (6 bases). The CDR3 length is 14 residues. V was trimmed by 5 bases and J by 8 bases, leaving 15 bases between them. The V gene's germline CDR1 is SGHVT and CDR2 SQSDAQ. CDR3 sequence (DNA): TGTGCCAGCAGCCCCAGGGGTGGGGGCGAAAAACTGTTTTTT. Encoded protein: CASSPRGGGEKLFF.

The chain links TRBV7-3 to TRBJ2-2; 11 bases are shared with TRBD2. Germline loops: CDR1 SGHTA, CDR2 FQGTGA. The CDR3 is 18 residues long. J gave up 9 bases and V 4 bases, and 16 bases lay outside the gene matches. The CDR3 loop is CASSSHSGGAGGDRELFF. The CDR3 bases are TGTGCCAGCAGCTCCCATAGCGGGGGGGCCGGTGGTGATAGGGAGCTGTTTTTT.

This chain connects TRBV2 to TRBJ2-7, with TRBD1 matching over 9 bases. The trim removed 6 bases at V and 11 bases at J, leaving 5 bases unmatched. The germline V gene has CDR1 SNHLY and CDR2 FYNNEI. The CDR3 sequence is 11 residues long. The CDR3 loop reads CASSGTGREYF. The DNA for the CDR3 is TGTGCCAGCAGCGGGACAGGGAGGGAGTACTTC.

The V gene is TRBV5-1, the J gene TRBJ2-5; 9 positions agree with TRBD1. CDR3 length: 15 amino acids. Trimming cost V 3 bases and J 4 bases; bases outside gene matches: 7. Germline-derived CDR1 and CDR2 are SGHRS and YFSETQ. CDR3 DNA sequence: TGCGCCAGCAGCTCCATCACAGGGGGCGCAGAGACCCAGTACTTC. Encoded protein: CASSSITGGAETQYF.

This sequence joins TRBV25-1 and TRBJ1-2; 7 bases map to TRBD1. The V and J ends lost 1 base and 12 bases, in that order; junction bases with no gene match: 14. The germline V gene encodes CDR1 MGHDK and CDR2 SYGVNS. The CDR3 is 15 residues long. CDR3 protein: CASSESKGGQVDNTF. The CDR3 DNA reads TGTGCCAGCAGTGAATCAAAAGGGGGCCAGGTGGATAACACCTTC.

The chain employs TRBV12-3 or TRBV12-4 and TRBJ2-7; TRBD1 might be the D (8 bases). This CDR3 region has 13 residues. Trimming pared 3 bases from V and 12 bases from J, leaving 18 bases between. This CDR3 reads CASSLTSRGLAYF. Written as DNA, the CDR3 is TGTGCCAGCAGTTTGACTAGCAGGGGGCTTGCGTACTTC.

V and J are TRBV6-5 and TRBJ2-3, with D perhaps TRBD1 (6 bases). Germline lookup yields CDR1 MNHEY and CDR2 SVGAGI. CDR3 size: 14 residues. V gave up 6 bases and J gave up 0 bases, with 10 bases separating them. CDR3 loop: CASSRQESTDTQYF. Here the CDR3 DNA reads TGTGCCAGCAGCCGACAGGAGAGCACAGATACGCAGTATTTT.